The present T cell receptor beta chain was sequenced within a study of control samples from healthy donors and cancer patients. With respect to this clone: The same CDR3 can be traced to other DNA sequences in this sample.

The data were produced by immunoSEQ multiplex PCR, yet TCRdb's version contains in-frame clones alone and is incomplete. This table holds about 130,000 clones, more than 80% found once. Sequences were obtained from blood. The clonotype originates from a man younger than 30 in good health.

The CDR3 DNA sequence: TGTGCCAGCAGAGCAAACGTGGGGCAGAAGCAGTACGTC. Protein: CASRANVGQKQYV. The V and J genes are TRBV2 and TRBJ2-7, with D maybe TRBD1 (5 bases). Germline V CDR1 and CDR2: SNHLY, FYNNEI. Trimming shortened V by 6 bases and J by 8 bases, and 17 bases separated the two germline ends. This CDR3 region has 13 residues.